This TCR beta chain emerged from a study of regulatory T cells in long-lasting Graves disease. Germline-derived CDR1 and CDR2 are SGHKS and YYEKEE (reference sequence). The CDR3 spans 16 residues. J lost 4 bases, V lost 3 bases, and 7 bases had no gene match. Documented time point: newly diagnosed GD, antithyroid drugs for less than 3 months. Isolated PBMC RNA provided the starting material for the TCR library. Libraries of TCR beta came from iRepertoire HTBI primers plus Arm-PCR of CDR3 regions. TCRdb re-called the multiplex PCR reads through MiXCR, storing one row per CDR3 protein. The data contain hundreds of thousands of distinct CDR3 sequences, about a sixth of them seen just once; the ten biggest clones take up over 8.5%. This clonotype occurred many times. This same sample was also taken into another study, of T cells in Graves' hyperthyroidism and ophthalmopathy.

This chain joins TRBV5-5 and TRBJ2-1, with 10 bases that match TRBD1. The source was peripheral blood mononuclear cells (PBMCs), collected at new diagnosis, from a patient treated with antithyroid drugs. The source of this sequence is a woman aged 30 to 39 with Graves disease. In DNA form, the CDR3 reads TGTGCCAGCAGCTCATCTGGACAGGGGGGTTACAATGAGCAGTTCTTC. Its translation is CASSSSGQGGYNEQFF.